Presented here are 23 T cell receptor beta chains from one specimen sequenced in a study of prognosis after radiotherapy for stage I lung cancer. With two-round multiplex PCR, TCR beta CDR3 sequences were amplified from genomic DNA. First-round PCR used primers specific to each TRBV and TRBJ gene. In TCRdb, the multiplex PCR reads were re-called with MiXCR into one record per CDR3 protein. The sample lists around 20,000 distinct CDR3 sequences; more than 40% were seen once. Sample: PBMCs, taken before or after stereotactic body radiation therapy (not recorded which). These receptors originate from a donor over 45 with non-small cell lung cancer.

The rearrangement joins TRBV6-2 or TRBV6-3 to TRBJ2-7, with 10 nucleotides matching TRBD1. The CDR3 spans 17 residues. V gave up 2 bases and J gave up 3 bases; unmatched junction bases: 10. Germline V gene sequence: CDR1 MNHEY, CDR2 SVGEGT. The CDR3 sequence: CASSYRDRGQEHYEQYF. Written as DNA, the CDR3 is TGTGCCAGCAGTTACCGGGACAGGGGACAAGAGCACTACGAGCAGTACTTC.

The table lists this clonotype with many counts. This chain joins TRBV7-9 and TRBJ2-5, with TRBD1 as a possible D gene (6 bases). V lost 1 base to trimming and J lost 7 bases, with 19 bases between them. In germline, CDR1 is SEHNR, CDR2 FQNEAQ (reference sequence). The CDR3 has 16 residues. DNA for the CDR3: TGTGCCAGCAGCTTAGGTCTGGGGGCAGTGATCTGGACCCAGTACTTC. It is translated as CASSLGLGAVIWTQYF.

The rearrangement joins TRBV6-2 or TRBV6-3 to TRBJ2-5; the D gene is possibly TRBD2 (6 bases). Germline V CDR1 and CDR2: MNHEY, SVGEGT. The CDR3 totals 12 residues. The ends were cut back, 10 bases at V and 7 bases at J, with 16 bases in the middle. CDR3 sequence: CAISGVLGTQYF. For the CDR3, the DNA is TGTGCCATTTCGGGGGTGTTGGGGACCCAGTACTTC.

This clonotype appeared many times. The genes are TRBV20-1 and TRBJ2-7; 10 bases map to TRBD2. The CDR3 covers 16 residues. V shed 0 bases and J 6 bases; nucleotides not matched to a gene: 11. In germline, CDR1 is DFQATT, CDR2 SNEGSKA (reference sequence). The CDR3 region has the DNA TGCAGTGCTAGAGATCGGGCTAGCGGGAGACTCGGCGAGCAGTACTTC. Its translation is CSARDRASGRLGEQYF.

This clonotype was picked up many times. CDR3 nucleotides: TGCAGTGCTAGCGCAGACAGGGCAGGGTTCGCCGGGGAGCTGTTTTTT. Translating gives CSASADRAGFAGELFF. This chain connects TRBV20-1 to TRBJ2-2; 7 nucleotides align to TRBD1. Germline CDR1 is DFQATT and CDR2 is SNEGSKA (reference sequence). The CDR3 is 16 residues long. Trimming removed 3 bases from V and 6 bases from J; junction bases left unmatched: 13.

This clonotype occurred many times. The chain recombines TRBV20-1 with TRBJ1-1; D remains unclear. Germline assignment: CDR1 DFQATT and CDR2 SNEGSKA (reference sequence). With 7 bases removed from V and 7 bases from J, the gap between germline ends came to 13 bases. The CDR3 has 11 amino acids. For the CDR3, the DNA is TGCAGTGTGTCCGGGCGGAGTGAAGCTTTCTTT. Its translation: CSVSGRSEAFF.

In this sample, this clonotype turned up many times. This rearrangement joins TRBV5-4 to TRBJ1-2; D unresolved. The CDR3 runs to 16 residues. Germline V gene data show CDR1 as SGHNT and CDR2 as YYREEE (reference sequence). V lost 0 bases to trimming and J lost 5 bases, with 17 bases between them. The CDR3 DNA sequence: TGTGCCAGCAGCTTGGGGTCTGGGTGGGGAGGATATGGCTACACCTTC. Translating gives CASSLGSGWGGYGYTF.

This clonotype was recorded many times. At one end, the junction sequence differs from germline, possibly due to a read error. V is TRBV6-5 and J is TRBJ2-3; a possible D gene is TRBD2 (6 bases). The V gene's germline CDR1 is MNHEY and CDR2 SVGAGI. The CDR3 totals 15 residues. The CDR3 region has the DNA TGTGCCAGCAGTGACTCGTCGGGGGGCACAGATACGCAGTATTTT. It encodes CASSDSSGGTDTQYF.

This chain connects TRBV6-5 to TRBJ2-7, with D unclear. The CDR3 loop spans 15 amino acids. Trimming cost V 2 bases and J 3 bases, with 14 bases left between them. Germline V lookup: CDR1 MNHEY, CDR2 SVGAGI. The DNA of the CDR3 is TGTGCCAGCAGTTACCTCTCTGGGCCGAGCTACGAGCAGTACTTC. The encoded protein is CASSYLSGPSYEQYF.

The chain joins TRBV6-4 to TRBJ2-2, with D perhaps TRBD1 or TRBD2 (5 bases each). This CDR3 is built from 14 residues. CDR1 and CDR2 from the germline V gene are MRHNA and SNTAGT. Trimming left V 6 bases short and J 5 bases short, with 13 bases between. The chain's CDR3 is CASSHGRETGELFF. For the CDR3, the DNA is TGTGCCAGCAGCCATGGCAGGGAGACCGGGGAGCTGTTTTTT.

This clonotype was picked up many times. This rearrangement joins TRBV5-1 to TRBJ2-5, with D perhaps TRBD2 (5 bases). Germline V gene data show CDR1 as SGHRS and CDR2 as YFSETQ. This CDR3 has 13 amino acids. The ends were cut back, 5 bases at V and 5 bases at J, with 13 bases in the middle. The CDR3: CASSRLRAETQYF. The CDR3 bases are TGCGCCAGCAGTAGACTACGGGCGGAGACCCAGTACTTC.

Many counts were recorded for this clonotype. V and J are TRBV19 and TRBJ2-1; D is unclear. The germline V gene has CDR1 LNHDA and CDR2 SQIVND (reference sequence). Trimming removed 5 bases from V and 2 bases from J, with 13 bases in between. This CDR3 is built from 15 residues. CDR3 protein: CASSLSGSPYNEQFF. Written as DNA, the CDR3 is TGTGCCAGTAGTCTGTCGGGTAGCCCCTACAATGAGCAGTTCTTC.

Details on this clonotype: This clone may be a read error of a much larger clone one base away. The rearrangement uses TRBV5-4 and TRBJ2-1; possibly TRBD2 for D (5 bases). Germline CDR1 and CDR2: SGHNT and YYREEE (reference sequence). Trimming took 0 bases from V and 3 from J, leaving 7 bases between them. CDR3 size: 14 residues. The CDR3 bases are TGTGCCAGCAGCTTGGCCGGGGTCTACAATGAGCAGTTCTTC. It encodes CASSLAGVYNEQFF.

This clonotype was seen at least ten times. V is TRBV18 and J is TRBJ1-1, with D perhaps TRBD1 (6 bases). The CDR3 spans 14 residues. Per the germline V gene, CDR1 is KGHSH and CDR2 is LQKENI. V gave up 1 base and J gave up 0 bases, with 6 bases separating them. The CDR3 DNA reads TGTGCCAGCTCACCACGGGGGCTGAACACTGAAGCTTTCTTT. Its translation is CASSPRGLNTEAFF.

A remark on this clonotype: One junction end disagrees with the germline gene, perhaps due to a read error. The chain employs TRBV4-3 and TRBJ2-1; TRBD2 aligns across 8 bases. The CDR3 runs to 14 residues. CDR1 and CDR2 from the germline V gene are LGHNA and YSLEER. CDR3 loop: CTSSQGLANNEQFF. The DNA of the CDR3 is TGCACCAGCAGCCAAGGACTAGCCAACAATGAGCAGTTCTTC.

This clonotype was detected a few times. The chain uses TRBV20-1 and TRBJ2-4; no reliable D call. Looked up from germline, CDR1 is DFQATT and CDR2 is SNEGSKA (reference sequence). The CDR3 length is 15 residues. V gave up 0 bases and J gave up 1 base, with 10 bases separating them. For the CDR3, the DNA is TGCAGTGCTAGAGATGTCTCCCGGGCCAAAAACATTCAGTACTTC. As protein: CSARDVSRAKNIQYF.

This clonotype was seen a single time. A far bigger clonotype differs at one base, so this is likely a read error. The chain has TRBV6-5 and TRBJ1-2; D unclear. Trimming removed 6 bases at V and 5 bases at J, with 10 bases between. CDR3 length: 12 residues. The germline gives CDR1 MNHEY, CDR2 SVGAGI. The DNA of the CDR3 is TGTGCCAGCAGCCCCGCGACTTATGGCTACACCTTC. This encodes CASSPATYGYTF.

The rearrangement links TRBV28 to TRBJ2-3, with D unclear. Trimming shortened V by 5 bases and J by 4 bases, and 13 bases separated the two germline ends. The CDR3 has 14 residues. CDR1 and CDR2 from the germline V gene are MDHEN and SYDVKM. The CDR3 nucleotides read TGTGCCAGCAGTGGGTCCCCACGGGCAGATACGCAGTATTTT. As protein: CASSGSPRADTQYF.

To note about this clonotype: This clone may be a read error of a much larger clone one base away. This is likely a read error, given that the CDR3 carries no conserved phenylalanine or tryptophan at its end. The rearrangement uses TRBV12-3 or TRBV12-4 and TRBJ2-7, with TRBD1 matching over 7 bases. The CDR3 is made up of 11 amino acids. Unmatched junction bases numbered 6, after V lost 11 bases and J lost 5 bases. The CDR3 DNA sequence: TGTGCCTGCGCAGGGGGAGACGAGCAGTACTTA. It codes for CACAGGDEQYL.

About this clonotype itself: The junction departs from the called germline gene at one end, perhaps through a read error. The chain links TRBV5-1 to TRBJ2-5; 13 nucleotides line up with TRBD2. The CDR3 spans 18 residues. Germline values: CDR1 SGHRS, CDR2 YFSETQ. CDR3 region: CARRWGPGLAGSRETQYF. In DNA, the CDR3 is TGCGCCCGCAGATGGGGACCGGGACTAGCGGGGTCCCGCGAGACCCAGTACTTC.

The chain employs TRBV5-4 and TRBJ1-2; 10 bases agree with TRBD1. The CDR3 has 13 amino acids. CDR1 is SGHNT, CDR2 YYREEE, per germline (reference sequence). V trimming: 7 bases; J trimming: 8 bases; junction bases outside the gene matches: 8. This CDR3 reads CASRSGTGAGYTF. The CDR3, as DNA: TGTGCCAGCCGCTCCGGGACAGGGGCCGGCTACACCTTC.

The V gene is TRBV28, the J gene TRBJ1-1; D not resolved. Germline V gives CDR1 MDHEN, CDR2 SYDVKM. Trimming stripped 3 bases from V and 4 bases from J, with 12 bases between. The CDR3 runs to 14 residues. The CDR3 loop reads CASSLASGLTEAFF. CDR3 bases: TGTGCCAGCAGTTTGGCCAGTGGGCTCACTGAAGCTTTCTTT.

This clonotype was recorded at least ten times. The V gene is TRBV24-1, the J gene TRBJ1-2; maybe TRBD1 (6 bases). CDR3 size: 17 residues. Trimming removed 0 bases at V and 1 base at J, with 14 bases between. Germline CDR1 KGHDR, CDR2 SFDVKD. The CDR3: CATSDLGYTGINYGYTF. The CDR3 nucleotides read TGTGCCACCAGTGATTTGGGTTATACAGGGATTAACTATGGCTACACCTTC.